This is a list of T cell receptor beta chains from one sample in a study of regulatory T cells in long-lasting Graves disease. TCRdb re-called the multiplex PCR reads with MiXCR, one entry per CDR3 protein. The data contain hundreds of thousands of distinct CDR3 sequences, roughly a sixth of them singletons. The specimen comprised peripheral blood mononuclear cells (PBMCs), sampled at new diagnosis, from a patient treated with antithyroid drugs. The receptors come from a female donor with Graves disease. The CDR3 runs from the conserved cysteine through the conserved F or W. D genes are given only for firm matches. Clone size, where shown, is once, few, many, or a class for clones that have expanded.

abundance: NA
v_gene: TRBV6-1
j_gene: TRBJ2-1
d_gene: TRBD2
CDR3aa: CASSRDSGAPYNEQFF
CDR3nt: TGTGCCAGCAGCCGAGATAGCGGGGCCCCCTACAATGAGCAGTTCTTC

abundance: few
v_gene: TRBV5-6
j_gene: TRBJ2-1
d_gene: TRBD2
CDR3aa: CASSFGTSGRNYNEQFF
CDR3nt: TGTGCCAGCAGCTTCGGGACTAGCGGGAGGAATTACAATGAGCAGTTCTTC

abundance: NA
v_gene: TRBV4-3
j_gene: TRBJ2-7
d_gene: NA
CDR3aa: CASSQDRNWGHEQYF
CDR3nt: TGCGCCAGCAGCCAAGACCGGAATTGGGGGCACGAGCAGTACTTC

abundance: many
v_gene: TRBV6-1
j_gene: TRBJ2-1
d_gene: TRBD2
CDR3aa: CASRLAGGDNEQFF
CDR3nt: TGTGCCAGTCGACTAGCGGGGGGGGACAATGAGCAGTTCTTC

abundance: many
v_gene: TRBV12-3/TRBV12-4
j_gene: TRBJ1-4
d_gene: NA
CDR3aa: CASSLRAFGDLVGKLFF
CDR3nt: TGTGCCAGCAGTTTAAGGGCCTTCGGGGACCTCGTTGGAAAACTGTTTTTT

abundance: NA
v_gene: TRBV20-1
j_gene: TRBJ2-7
d_gene: TRBD2
CDR3aa: CSARTWDYQTYEQYF
CDR3nt: TGCAGTGCTAGAACCTGGGACTATCAGACCTACGAGCAGTACTTC

abundance: many
v_gene: TRBV4-3
j_gene: TRBJ2-7
d_gene: TRBD1
CDR3aa: CASSQEGTGAGYEQYF
CDR3nt: TGCGCCAGCAGCCAAGAGGGAACAGGGGCGGGCTACGAGCAGTACTTC

abundance: few
v_gene: TRBV11-2
j_gene: TRBJ1-6
d_gene: NA
CDR3aa: CASSGQGSSPLHF
CDR3nt: TGTGCCAGCAGCGGGCAGGGGTCTTCACCCCTCCACTTT

abundance: many
v_gene: TRBV29-1
j_gene: TRBJ2-3
d_gene: TRBD2
CDR3aa: CSVAGTSEMTGGQYF
CDR3nt: TGCAGCGTTGCCGGGACTAGCGAAATGACGGGCGGGCAGTATTTT

abundance: NA
v_gene: TRBV4-1
j_gene: TRBJ1-2
d_gene: NA
CDR3aa: CASSPVKVVNYGYTF
CDR3nt: TGCGCCAGCAGCCCAGTCAAGGTTGTCAACTATGGCTACACCTTC

abundance: many
v_gene: TRBV10-1
j_gene: TRBJ2-3
d_gene: NA
CDR3aa: CASSPTVGDREDTQYF
CDR3nt: TGCGCCAGCAGCCCTACCGTGGGTGACAGAGAAGATACGCAGTATTTT

abundance: NA
v_gene: TRBV18
j_gene: TRBJ1-2
d_gene: NA
CDR3aa: CASSPPSRGLNYGYTF
CDR3nt: TGTGCCAGCTCACCACCTTCCAGGGGCCTTAACTATGGCTACACCTTC

abundance: many
v_gene: TRBV28
j_gene: TRBJ2-7
d_gene: TRBD1
CDR3aa: CASSSGTVYEQYF
CDR3nt: TGTGCCAGCAGTTCAGGGACAGTATACGAGCAGTACTTC

abundance: NA
v_gene: TRBV7-9
j_gene: TRBJ2-2
d_gene: NA
CDR3aa: CASSLELRAPRVNTGELFF
CDR3nt: TGTGCCAGCAGCTTAGAGCTTCGTGCGCCGCGAGTTAACACCGGGGAGCTGTTTTTT

abundance: many
v_gene: TRBV4-3
j_gene: TRBJ1-5
d_gene: NA
CDR3aa: CASSQNSGNQPQHF
CDR3nt: TGCGCCAGCAGCCAAAATTCTGGCAATCAGCCCCAGCATTTT